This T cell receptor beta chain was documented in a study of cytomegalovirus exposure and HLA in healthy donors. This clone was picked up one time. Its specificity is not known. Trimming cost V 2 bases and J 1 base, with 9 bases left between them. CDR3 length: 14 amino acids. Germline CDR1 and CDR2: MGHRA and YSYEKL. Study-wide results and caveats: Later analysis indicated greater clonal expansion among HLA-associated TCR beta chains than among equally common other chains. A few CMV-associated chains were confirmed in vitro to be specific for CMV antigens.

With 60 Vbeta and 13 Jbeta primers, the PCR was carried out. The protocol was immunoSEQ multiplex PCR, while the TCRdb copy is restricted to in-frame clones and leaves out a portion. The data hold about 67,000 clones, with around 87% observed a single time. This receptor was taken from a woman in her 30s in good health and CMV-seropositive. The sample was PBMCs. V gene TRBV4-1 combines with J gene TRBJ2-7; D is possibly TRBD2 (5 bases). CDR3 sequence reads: CASSQIGISYEQYF. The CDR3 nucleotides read TGCGCCAGCAGCCAAATCGGGATTTCCTACGAGCAGTACTTC.